This TCR beta chain was identified in a study of T cells in Graves' hyperthyroidism and ophthalmopathy. The study's findings and limits: With a median lead of about six months before onset, the model predicted ophthalmopathy. In blood, most of the thyroid clonotypes expanded above 0.001 were also present.

Points on this clonotype: Its antigen is still unknown. A junction boundary mismatches the germline segment, possibly from a read error.

Using RNA transcripts as the source, TCR beta CDR3 regions were amplified. The HTBI primer set drove a first-round RT-PCR of the TCR CDR3. Each CDR3 protein gets one entry after TCRdb re-called the multiplex PCR reads with MiXCR. The sample shows 300,000 to 500,000 distinct CDR3 sequences, about 16% of them seen only once. The source of the PBMCs was over 8.5 ml of fresh peripheral blood. Sequencing used blood. This clonotype was sampled from a woman in her twenties or thirties with Graves' hyperthyroidism.

The CDR3 DNA reads TGTGCCTGGAAAAACAGGGGCATCTCTGGAAGCACCATATATTTT. Translation gives CAWKNRGISGSTIYF. V and J are TRBV30 and TRBJ1-3; TRBD1 aligns across 7 bases. This CDR3 has 15 residues. Germline CDR1 and CDR2: GTSNPN and SVGIG (reference sequence).